Judged by abundance, the clone carrying this T cell receptor beta chain is medium-sized (0.01 to 0.1%). After constant-region reverse-primer amplification, full-length variable regions underwent semi-nested PCR with Nested Universal Primer A. TCRdb reprocessed the 5' RACE reads via MiXCR and lists one record per CDR3 protein. This table has approximately 23,000 distinct CDR3 sequences, around 30% appearing once. CDR1 and CDR2 from the germline V gene are WSHSY and SAAADI. The trim removed 5 bases at V and 0 bases at J, leaving 14 bases unmatched. The CDR3 contains 19 residues. This receptor was obtained from a female donor with breast cancer. Specimen: tumor-infiltrating naive CD4+ T cells sorted from the breast tumor. The sample's subset: naive CD4+ T cells, CD4+CD45RA+CD25-. The V gene is TRBV10-2, the J gene TRBJ2-1; TRBD2 matches 9 bases. CDR3 DNA sequence: TGCGCCAGCAGTACCCAGCGGGGTAGCGGGAGAAGCTCCTACAATGAGCAGTTCTTC. It encodes CASSTQRGSGRSSYNEQFF.